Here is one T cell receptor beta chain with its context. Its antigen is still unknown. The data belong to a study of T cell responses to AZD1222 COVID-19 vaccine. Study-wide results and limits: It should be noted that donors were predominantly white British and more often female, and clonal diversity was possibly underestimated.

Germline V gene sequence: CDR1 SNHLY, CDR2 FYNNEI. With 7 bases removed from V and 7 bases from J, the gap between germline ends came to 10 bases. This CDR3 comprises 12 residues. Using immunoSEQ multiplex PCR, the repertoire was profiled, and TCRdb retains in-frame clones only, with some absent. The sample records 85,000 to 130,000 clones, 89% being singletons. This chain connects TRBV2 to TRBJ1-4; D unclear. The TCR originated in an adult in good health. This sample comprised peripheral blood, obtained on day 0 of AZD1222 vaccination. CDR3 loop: CASNRVREKLFF. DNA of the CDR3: TGTGCCAGCAACCGAGTTCGTGAAAAACTGTTTTTT.